The present T cell receptor (beta chain) was sequenced within a study of response to subunit inactivated influenza vaccine. V gave up 6 bases and J gave up 2 bases; unmatched junction bases: 5. Per germline, CDR1 MGHRA and CDR2 YSYEKL. The CDR3 has 14 amino acids. Each CDR3 protein is one row after TCRdb ran MiXCR on the RT-PCR reads. The sample carries around 570,000 distinct CDR3 sequences, about 11% recorded once. This clonotype turned up a few times. The sample was also reused in another study, on T cells expressing NK-cell markers. That work adds: UMIs were included in TCR beta cDNA generated by 5'RACE template switching. Sorted CD3+CD56-NKG2C+, CD3+CD56+NKG2C- and CD3+CD56+NKG2C+ T cells were the source of the TCR beta repertoires. Eight donors were sequenced, seven testing HCMV-seropositive and one testing seronegative. Only alpha-beta TCR T cells were sorted in several experiments, using an anti-gamma-delta TCR antibody. As a fraction of CD8+ T cells, dominant NKG2C+ clonotypes reached roughly 1.0-7.5% in more than five donors.

The input for sequencing was PBMCs from blood, taken on the day of vaccination. The chain joins TRBV4-1 to TRBJ1-1, with 8 positions matching TRBD1. This clonotype was sampled from a middle-aged man who received an inactivated influenza vaccine. CDR3 sequence reads: CASSQTGDNTEAFF. The CDR3 region has the DNA TGCGCCAGCAGTCAGACAGGGGATAACACTGAAGCTTTCTTT.